The rows below give T cell receptor beta chains drawn from one sample of a study of blood T cell repertoires in COVID-19. Here immunoSEQ multiplex PCR was the method, and the copy in TCRdb shows in-frame clones only, minus some. The table includes some 100,000 clones, 85% to 90% detected once. Specimen: peripheral blood. The receptors originated from a human donor in a cohort sampled during active COVID-19. Both conserved end residues are part of each CDR3. Each record gives: clone size, J gene, CDR3 length, V gene, D gene, CDR3 DNA, CDR3 protein. A D gene is named only where the DNA matches it firmly. Clone size appears in some rows only: once, few, many, or a class for an expanded clone.

clone_size: NA; j_call: TRBJ2-3; cdr3_length: 16; v_call: TRBV5-1; d_call: NA; cdr3_nt: TGCGCCAGCAGCTTGGATGGCAGGGTTCAAACAGATACGCAGTATTTT; cdr3_aa: CASSLDGRVQTDTQYF
clone_size: NA; j_call: TRBJ2-7; cdr3_length: 14; v_call: TRBV28; d_call: TRBD2; cdr3_nt: TGTGCCAGCAGTTCGGGCGGGAGCTTTAACGAGCAGTACTTC; cdr3_aa: CASSSGGSFNEQYF
clone_size: NA; j_call: TRBJ2-5; cdr3_length: 17; v_call: TRBV5-6; d_call: TRBD1; cdr3_nt: TGTGCCAGCAGCGGAGGGACAGGTTCAGGTCTTGGGGAGACCCAGTACTTC; cdr3_aa: CASSGGTGSGLGETQYF
clone_size: NA; j_call: TRBJ1-1; cdr3_length: 15; v_call: TRBV28; d_call: NA; cdr3_nt: TGTGCCAGCAGTTGGTTGCGGGGCGGGAACACTGAAGCTTTCTTT; cdr3_aa: CASSWLRGGNTEAFF
clone_size: once; j_call: TRBJ1-2; cdr3_length: 12; v_call: TRBV29-1; d_call: NA; cdr3_nt: TGCAGCGTCGACAAAAACTACTATGGCTACACCTTC; cdr3_aa: CSVDKNYYGYTF
clone_size: NA; j_call: TRBJ2-4; cdr3_length: 17; v_call: TRBV5-4; d_call: NA; cdr3_nt: TGTGCCAGCAGCTTAGGGGGGGGGAGTTTAGCCAAAAACATTCAGTACTTC; cdr3_aa: CASSLGGGSLAKNIQYF
clone_size: NA; j_call: TRBJ2-5; cdr3_length: 12; v_call: TRBV28; d_call: NA; cdr3_nt: TGTGCCAGCAGTCGTAATGAAGAGACCCAGTACTTC; cdr3_aa: CASSRNEETQYF
clone_size: NA; j_call: TRBJ1-6; cdr3_length: 15; v_call: TRBV6-5; d_call: TRBD1; cdr3_nt: TGTGCCAGCACGATGGACAGGATCTTTAATTCACCCCTCCACTTT; cdr3_aa: CASTMDRIFNSPLHF
clone_size: NA; j_call: TRBJ2-2; cdr3_length: 15; v_call: TRBV6-1; d_call: TRBD2; cdr3_nt: TGTGCCAGCAGTGAGGGACTAGGTGACACCGGGGAGCTGTTTTTT; cdr3_aa: CASSEGLGDTGELFF
clone_size: NA; j_call: TRBJ2-1; cdr3_length: 16; v_call: TRBV29-1; d_call: NA; cdr3_nt: TGCAGCGTCACTTCCCCGGGAGTGAATCCCTACAATGAGCAGTTCTTC; cdr3_aa: CSVTSPGVNPYNEQFF
clone_size: NA; j_call: TRBJ2-1; cdr3_length: 16; v_call: TRBV2; d_call: NA; cdr3_nt: TGTGCCAGCAGTGAATTCGGTGCTGCGTCCTACAATGAGCAGTTCTTC; cdr3_aa: CASSEFGAASYNEQFF
clone_size: NA; j_call: TRBJ2-1; cdr3_length: 14; v_call: TRBV4-2; d_call: NA; cdr3_nt: TGTGCCAGCAGCCCAGGACAGAAGAGTAATGAGCAGTTCTTC; cdr3_aa: CASSPGQKSNEQFF
clone_size: NA; j_call: TRBJ1-4; cdr3_length: 14; v_call: TRBV27; d_call: TRBD1; cdr3_nt: TGTGCCAGCAGAGATGAGGGGGCCGCTGAAAAACTGTTTTTT; cdr3_aa: CASRDEGAAEKLFF
clone_size: NA; j_call: TRBJ2-1; cdr3_length: 15; v_call: TRBV18; d_call: NA; cdr3_nt: TGTGCCAGCTCACGTGGTCCAGGGTCAGGGAATGAGCAGTTCTTC; cdr3_aa: CASSRGPGSGNEQFF
clone_size: NA; j_call: TRBJ2-3; cdr3_length: 15; v_call: TRBV19; d_call: TRBD1; cdr3_nt: TGTGCCAGTAGTCGCCGACAGGGGTGGGCAGATACGCAGTATTTT; cdr3_aa: CASSRRQGWADTQYF
clone_size: NA; j_call: TRBJ2-5; cdr3_length: 13; v_call: TRBV5-1; d_call: NA; cdr3_nt: TGCGCCAGCAGCTTGGCAGGGAAAGAGACCCAGTACTTC; cdr3_aa: CASSLAGKETQYF
clone_size: NA; j_call: TRBJ2-2; cdr3_length: 16; v_call: TRBV28; d_call: TRBD1; cdr3_nt: TGTGCCAGCAGTTTACCTACAGGGGGCAGCACCGGGGAGCTGTTTTTT; cdr3_aa: CASSLPTGGSTGELFF
clone_size: NA; j_call: TRBJ2-7; cdr3_length: 13; v_call: TRBV7-2; d_call: NA; cdr3_nt: TGTGCCAGCAGCGCCGTACAGGAAGGCGAGCAGTACTTC; cdr3_aa: CASSAVQEGEQYF
clone_size: NA; j_call: TRBJ2-7; cdr3_length: 15; v_call: TRBV6-5; d_call: NA; cdr3_nt: TGTGCCAGCAGTATAGGGGGGACAGTCTCCTACGAGCAGTACTTC; cdr3_aa: CASSIGGTVSYEQYF
clone_size: NA; j_call: TRBJ2-5; cdr3_length: 14; v_call: TRBV9; d_call: NA; cdr3_nt: TGTGCCAGCAGCGTAGCACAGGGCCAAGAGACCCAGTACTTC; cdr3_aa: CASSVAQGQETQYF
clone_size: NA; j_call: TRBJ1-1; cdr3_length: 15; v_call: TRBV7-2; d_call: NA; cdr3_nt: TGTGCCAGCAGCTTAGTTGCAGGGATGAACACTGAAGCTTTCTTT; cdr3_aa: CASSLVAGMNTEAFF
clone_size: few; j_call: TRBJ2-3; cdr3_length: 12; v_call: TRBV4-1; d_call: NA; cdr3_nt: TGCGCCAGCAGCCAAACCAGTTATACGCAGTATTTT; cdr3_aa: CASSQTSYTQYF
clone_size: NA; j_call: TRBJ2-2; cdr3_length: 16; v_call: TRBV5-1; d_call: NA; cdr3_nt: TGCGCCAGCAGCTTGGTGGTCAGGGGTGGAACCGGGGAGCTGTTTTTT; cdr3_aa: CASSLVVRGGTGELFF
clone_size: NA; j_call: TRBJ2-1; cdr3_length: 14; v_call: TRBV18; d_call: NA; cdr3_nt: TGTGCCAGCTCACCACTGTTCCCGGTGAATGAGCAGTTCTTC; cdr3_aa: CASSPLFPVNEQFF
clone_size: NA; j_call: TRBJ2-1; cdr3_length: 16; v_call: TRBV7-9; d_call: NA; cdr3_nt: TGTGCCAGCGCGCCAACAGCTAGCCTCTCCTACAATGAGCAGTTCTTC; cdr3_aa: CASAPTASLSYNEQFF
clone_size: NA; j_call: TRBJ1-4; cdr3_length: 15; v_call: TRBV2; d_call: NA; cdr3_nt: TGTGCCAGCAGTGAAGCGATGGCAGGCACTGAAAAACTGTTTTTT; cdr3_aa: CASSEAMAGTEKLFF
clone_size: NA; j_call: TRBJ2-5; cdr3_length: 15; v_call: TRBV10-3; d_call: TRBD2; cdr3_nt: TGTGCCATCAGAGGAGCGGGAGGGCCTGAGGAGACCCAGTACTTC; cdr3_aa: CAIRGAGGPEETQYF
clone_size: few; j_call: TRBJ2-1; cdr3_length: 14; v_call: TRBV6-4; d_call: TRBD1; cdr3_nt: TGTGCCAGCAGTGACTCGACAGGGGGCAATGAGCAGTTCTTC; cdr3_aa: CASSDSTGGNEQFF
clone_size: NA; j_call: TRBJ2-7; cdr3_length: 15; v_call: TRBV14; d_call: TRBD1; cdr3_nt: TGTGCCAGCAGCGAGGGACAGGGCCCTTTCTACGAGCAGTACTTC; cdr3_aa: CASSEGQGPFYEQYF
clone_size: few; j_call: TRBJ1-1; cdr3_length: 17; v_call: TRBV6-1; d_call: NA; cdr3_nt: TGTGCCAGCAGTGAATTGGTTGGAGAATCTAAGAACACTGAAGCTTTCTTT; cdr3_aa: CASSELVGESKNTEAFF
clone_size: NA; j_call: TRBJ2-3; cdr3_length: 17; v_call: TRBV4-3; d_call: TRBD2; cdr3_nt: TGCGCCAGCAGCCATAGTCCTAGCGGGGGTTCCACAGATACGCAGTATTTT; cdr3_aa: CASSHSPSGGSTDTQYF
clone_size: NA; j_call: TRBJ2-5; cdr3_length: 17; v_call: TRBV15; d_call: TRBD2; cdr3_nt: TGTGCCACCAGCAGCCCCCGGGGTGGCGGGAGGGCGGAGACCCAGTACTTC; cdr3_aa: CATSSPRGGGRAETQYF
clone_size: NA; j_call: TRBJ2-7; cdr3_length: 12; v_call: TRBV7-9; d_call: NA; cdr3_nt: TGTGCCAGCAGATCTTACTCGGGCGAGCAGTACTTC; cdr3_aa: CASRSYSGEQYF
clone_size: NA; j_call: TRBJ2-2; cdr3_length: 12; v_call: TRBV6-5; d_call: NA; cdr3_nt: TGTGCCAGCAGTTACCCAACCGGGGAGCTGTTTTTT; cdr3_aa: CASSYPTGELFF
clone_size: NA; j_call: TRBJ2-7; cdr3_length: 17; v_call: TRBV5-4; d_call: TRBD2; cdr3_nt: TGTGCCAGCAGCTTGGAGGGCGGGAGGGCCGGATGGGACGAGCAGTACTTC; cdr3_aa: CASSLEGGRAGWDEQYF
clone_size: NA; j_call: TRBJ2-3; cdr3_length: 16; v_call: TRBV19; d_call: NA; cdr3_nt: TGTGCCAGTAGTATTCGCCGGACTACCCGCACAGATACGCAGTATTTT; cdr3_aa: CASSIRRTTRTDTQYF
clone_size: NA; j_call: TRBJ2-3; cdr3_length: 14; v_call: TRBV6-2/TRBV6-3; d_call: NA; cdr3_nt: TGTGCCAGCATCCCGGGCACCGACGTCGGTACGCAGTATTTT; cdr3_aa: CASIPGTDVGTQYF